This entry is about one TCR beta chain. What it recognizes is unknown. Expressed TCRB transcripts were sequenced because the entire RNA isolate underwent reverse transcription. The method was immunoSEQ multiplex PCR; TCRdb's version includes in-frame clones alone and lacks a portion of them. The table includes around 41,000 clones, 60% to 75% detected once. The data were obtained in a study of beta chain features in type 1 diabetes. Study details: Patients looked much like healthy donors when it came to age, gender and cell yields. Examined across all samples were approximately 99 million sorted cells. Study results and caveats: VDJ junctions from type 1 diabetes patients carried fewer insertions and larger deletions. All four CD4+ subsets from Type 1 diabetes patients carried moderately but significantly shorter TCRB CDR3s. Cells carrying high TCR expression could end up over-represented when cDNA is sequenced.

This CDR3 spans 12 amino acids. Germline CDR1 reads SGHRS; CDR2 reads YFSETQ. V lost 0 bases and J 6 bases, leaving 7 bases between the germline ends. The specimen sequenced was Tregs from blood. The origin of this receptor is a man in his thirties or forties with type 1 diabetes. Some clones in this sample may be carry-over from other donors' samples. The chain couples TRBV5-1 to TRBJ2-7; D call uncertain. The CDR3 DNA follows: TGCGCCAGCAGCTTGGAGCTAAGCGAGCAGTACTTC. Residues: CASSLELSEQYF.